This T cell receptor beta chain originates from a study of blood T cell repertoires in COVID-19. Across the study: The United States, Italy and Spain supplied acute and convalescent COVID-19 samples. The cDNA or gDNA used as material had been derived from T cells, B-cell-depleted T cells, or PBMCs.

Authors' methods: How many nucleated cells were present was estimated from reference gene primer amplification. Here immunoSEQ multiplex PCR was the method, and the copy in TCRdb shows in-frame clones only, minus some. V and J calls and clone size follow that table, whereas D and trimming were derived from the DNA. The table shows 200,000 to 250,000 clones, with about 82% occurring only once. The V segment lost 4 bases and the J segment 7 bases; nucleotides outside the gene matches: 4. The CDR3 length is 14 residues. Per the germline V gene, CDR1 is MNHNY and CDR2 is SVGAGI (reference sequence). The TCR sequence derives from a man aged 80 or over with acute or convalescent COVID-19. What was sequenced was peripheral blood. The chain links TRBV6-6 to TRBJ2-3; 11 nucleotides match TRBD2. In DNA form, the CDR3 reads TGTGCCAGCAGTTTGGTAGCGGGGGGGAATACGCAGTATTTT. Protein: CASSLVAGGNTQYF.